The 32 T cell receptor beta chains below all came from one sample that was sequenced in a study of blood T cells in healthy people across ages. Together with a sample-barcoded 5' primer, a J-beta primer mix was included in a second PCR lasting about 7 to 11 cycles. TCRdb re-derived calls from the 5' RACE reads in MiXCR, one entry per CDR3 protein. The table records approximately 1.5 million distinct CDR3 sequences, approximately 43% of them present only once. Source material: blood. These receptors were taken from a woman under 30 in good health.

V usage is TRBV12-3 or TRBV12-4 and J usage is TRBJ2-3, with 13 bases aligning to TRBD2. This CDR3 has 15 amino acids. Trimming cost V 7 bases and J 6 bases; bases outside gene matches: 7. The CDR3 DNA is TGTGCCAGCACTCAACTAGCGGGGGGGCCTGATACGCAGTATTTT. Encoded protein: CASTQLAGGPDTQYF.

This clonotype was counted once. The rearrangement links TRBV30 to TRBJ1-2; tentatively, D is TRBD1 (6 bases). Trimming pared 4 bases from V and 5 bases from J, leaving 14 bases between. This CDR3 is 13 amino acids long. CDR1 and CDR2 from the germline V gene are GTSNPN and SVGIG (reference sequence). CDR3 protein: CAWTGDTPYGYTF. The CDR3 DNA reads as TGTGCCTGGACTGGGGACACACCATATGGCTACACCTTC.

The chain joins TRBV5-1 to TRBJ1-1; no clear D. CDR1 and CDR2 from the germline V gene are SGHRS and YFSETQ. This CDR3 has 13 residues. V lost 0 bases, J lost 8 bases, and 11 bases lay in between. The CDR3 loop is CASSLGQAAEAFF. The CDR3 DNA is TGCGCCAGCAGCTTGGGGCAGGCAGCCGAAGCTTTCTTT.

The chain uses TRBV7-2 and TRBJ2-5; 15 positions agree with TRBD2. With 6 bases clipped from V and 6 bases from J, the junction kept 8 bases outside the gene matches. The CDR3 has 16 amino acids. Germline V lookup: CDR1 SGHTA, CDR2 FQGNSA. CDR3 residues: CASSYGLAGGEKTQYF. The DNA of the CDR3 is TGTGCCAGCAGTTACGGACTAGCGGGGGGGGAGAAGACCCAGTACTTC.

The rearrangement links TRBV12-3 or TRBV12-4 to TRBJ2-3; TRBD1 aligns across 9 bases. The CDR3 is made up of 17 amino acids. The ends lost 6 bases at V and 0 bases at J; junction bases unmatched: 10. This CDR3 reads CASSSRRQGVSTDTQYF. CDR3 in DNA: TGTGCCAGCAGCTCGAGACGACAGGGGGTTAGCACAGATACGCAGTATTTT.

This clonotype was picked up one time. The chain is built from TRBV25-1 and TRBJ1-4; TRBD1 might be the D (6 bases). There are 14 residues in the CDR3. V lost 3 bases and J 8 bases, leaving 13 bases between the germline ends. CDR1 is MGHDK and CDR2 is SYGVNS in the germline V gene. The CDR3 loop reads CASSDDRFYEKLFF. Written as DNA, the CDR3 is TGTGCCAGCAGTGATGACAGGTTTTACGAAAAACTGTTTTTT.

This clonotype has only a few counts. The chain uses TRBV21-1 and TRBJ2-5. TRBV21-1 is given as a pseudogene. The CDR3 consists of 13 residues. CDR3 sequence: CASSKAGDETQYF. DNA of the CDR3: TGTGCCAGCAGCAAAGCGGGGGATGAGACCCAGTACTTC.

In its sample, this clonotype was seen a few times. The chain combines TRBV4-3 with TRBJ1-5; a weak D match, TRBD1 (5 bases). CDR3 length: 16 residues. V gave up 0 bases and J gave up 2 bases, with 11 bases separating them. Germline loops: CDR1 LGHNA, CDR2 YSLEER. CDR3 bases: TGCGCCAGCAGCCAAGATCTAGGGGAAGGCAATCAGCCCCAGCATTTT. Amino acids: CASSQDLGEGNQPQHF.

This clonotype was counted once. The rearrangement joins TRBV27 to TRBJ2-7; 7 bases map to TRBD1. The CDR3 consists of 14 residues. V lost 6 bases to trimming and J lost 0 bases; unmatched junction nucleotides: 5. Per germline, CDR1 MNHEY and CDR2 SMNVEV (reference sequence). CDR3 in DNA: TGTGCCAGCAGACCCAGGGGGAGCTCCTACGAGCAGTACTTC. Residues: CASRPRGSSYEQYF.

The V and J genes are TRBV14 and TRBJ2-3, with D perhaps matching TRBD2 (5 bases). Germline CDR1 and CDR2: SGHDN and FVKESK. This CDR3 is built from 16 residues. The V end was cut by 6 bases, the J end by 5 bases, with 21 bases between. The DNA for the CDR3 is TGTGCCAGCAGTCCCGGACTCCTTCCCCGTGGAGATACGCAGTATTTT. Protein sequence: CASSPGLLPRGDTQYF.

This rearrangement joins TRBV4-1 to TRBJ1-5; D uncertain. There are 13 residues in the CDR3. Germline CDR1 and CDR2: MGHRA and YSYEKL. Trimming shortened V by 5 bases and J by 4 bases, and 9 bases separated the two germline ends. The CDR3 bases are TGCGCCAGCAGCAAAGGAGAGAATCAGCCCCAGCATTTT. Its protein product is CASSKGENQPQHF.

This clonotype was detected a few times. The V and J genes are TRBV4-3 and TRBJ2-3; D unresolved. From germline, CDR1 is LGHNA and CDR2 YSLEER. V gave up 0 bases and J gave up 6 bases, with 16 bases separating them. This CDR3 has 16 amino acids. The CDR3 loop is CASSQDTQRVVDTQYF. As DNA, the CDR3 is TGCGCCAGCAGCCAAGATACCCAGCGAGTGGTTGATACGCAGTATTTT.

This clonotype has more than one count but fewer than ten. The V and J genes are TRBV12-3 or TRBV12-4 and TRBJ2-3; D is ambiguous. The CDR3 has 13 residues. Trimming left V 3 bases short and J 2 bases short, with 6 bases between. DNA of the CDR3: TGTGCCAGCAGTTTTGCCATCACAGATACGCAGTATTTT. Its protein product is CASSFAITDTQYF.

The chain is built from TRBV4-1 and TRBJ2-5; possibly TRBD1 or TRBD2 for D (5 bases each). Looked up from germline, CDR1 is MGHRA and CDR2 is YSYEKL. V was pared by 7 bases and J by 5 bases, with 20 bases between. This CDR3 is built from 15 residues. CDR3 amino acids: CASTPSGLSAETQYF. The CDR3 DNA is TGCGCCAGCACCCCTTCGGGGCTCTCAGCCGAGACCCAGTACTTC.

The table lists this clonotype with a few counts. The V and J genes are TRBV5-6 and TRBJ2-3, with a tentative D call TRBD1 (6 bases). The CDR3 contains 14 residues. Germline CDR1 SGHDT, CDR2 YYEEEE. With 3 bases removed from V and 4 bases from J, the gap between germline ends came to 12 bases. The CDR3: CASSWMDSSDTQYF. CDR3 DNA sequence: TGTGCCAGCAGCTGGATGGACAGTTCAGATACGCAGTATTTT.

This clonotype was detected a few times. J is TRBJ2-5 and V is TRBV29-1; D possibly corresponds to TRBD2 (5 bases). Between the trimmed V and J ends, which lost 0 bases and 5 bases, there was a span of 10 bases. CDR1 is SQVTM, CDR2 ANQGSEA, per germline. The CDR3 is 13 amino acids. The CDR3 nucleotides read TGCAGCGTTGAAGACCGGGGAGTGGAGACCCAGTACTTC. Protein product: CSVEDRGVETQYF.

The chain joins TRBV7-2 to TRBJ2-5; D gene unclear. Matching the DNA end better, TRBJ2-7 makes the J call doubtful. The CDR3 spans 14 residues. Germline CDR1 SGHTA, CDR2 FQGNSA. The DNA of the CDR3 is TGTGCCAGCAGCTTAGACGGGTCCCCCTACGAGCAGTACTTC. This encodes CASSLDGSPYEQYF.

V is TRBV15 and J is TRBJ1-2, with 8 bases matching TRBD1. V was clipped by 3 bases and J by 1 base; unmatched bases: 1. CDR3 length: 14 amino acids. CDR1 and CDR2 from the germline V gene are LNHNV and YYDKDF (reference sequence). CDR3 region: CATSRDRDNYGYTF. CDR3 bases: TGTGCCACCAGCAGGGACAGGGATAACTATGGCTACACCTTC.

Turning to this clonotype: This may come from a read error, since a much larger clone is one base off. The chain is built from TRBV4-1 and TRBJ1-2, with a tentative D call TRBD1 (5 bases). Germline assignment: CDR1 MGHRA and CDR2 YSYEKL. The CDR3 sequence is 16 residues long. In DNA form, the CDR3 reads TGCACCAGCCAAAGGGACGGGAGCGCGCTCTTCTATGGCTACACCTTC. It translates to CTSQRDGSALFYGYTF.

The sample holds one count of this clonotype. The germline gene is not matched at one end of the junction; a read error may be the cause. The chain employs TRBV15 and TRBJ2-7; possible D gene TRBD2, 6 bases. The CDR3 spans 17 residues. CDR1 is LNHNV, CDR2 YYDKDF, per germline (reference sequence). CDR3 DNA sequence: TGTGCCGCCAGCAGAGGAAAAGGTACTGGACTAAACTACGAGCAGTACTTC. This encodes CAASRGKGTGLNYEQYF.

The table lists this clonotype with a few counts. CDR3 sequence (DNA): TGTGCCAGCAGCGAGGTAGCCCCCAGTGAGCAGTACTTC. Translation gives CASSEVAPSEQYF. The chain carries TRBV7-6 and TRBJ2-7, with no clear D. Germline V lookup: CDR1 SGHVS, CDR2 FNYEAQ. The CDR3 runs 13 residues. V was trimmed by 5 bases and J by 7 bases, leaving 15 bases between them.

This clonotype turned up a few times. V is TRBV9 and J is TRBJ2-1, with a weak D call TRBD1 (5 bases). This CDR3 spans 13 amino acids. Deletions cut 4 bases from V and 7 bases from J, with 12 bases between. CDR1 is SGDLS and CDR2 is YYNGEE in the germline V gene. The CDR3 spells CASSTQGWNEQFF. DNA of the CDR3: TGTGCCAGCAGCACGCAGGGTTGGAATGAGCAGTTCTTC.

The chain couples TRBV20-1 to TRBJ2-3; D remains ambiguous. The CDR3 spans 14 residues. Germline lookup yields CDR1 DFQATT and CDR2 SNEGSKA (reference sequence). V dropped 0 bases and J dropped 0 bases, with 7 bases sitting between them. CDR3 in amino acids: CSARETVSTDTQYF. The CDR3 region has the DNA TGCAGTGCTAGAGAGACCGTCAGCACAGATACGCAGTATTTT.

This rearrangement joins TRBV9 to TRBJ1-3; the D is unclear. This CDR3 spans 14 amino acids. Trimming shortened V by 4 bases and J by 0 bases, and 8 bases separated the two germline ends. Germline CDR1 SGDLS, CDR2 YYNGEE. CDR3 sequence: CASSPQPSGNTIYF. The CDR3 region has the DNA TGTGCCAGCAGCCCCCAGCCCTCTGGAAACACCATATATTTT.

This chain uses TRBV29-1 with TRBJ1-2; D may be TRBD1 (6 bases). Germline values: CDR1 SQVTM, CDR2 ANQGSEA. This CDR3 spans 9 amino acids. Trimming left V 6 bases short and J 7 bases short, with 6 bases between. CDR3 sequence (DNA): TGCAGCGTGACAGGTGGCTACACCTTC. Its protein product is CSVTGGYTF. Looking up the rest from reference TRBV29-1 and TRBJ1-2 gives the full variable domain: SAVISQKPSRDICQRGTSLTIQCQVDSQVTMMFWYRQQPGQSLTLIATANQGSEATYESGFVIDKFPISRPNLTFSTLTVSNMSPEDSSIYLCSVTGGYTFGSGTRLTVV.

CDR3 coding DNA: TGTGCCAGCAGTACCGACTGGAGCTCCTATAATTCACCCCTCCACTTT. Protein sequence: CASSTDWSSYNSPLHF. The chain recombines TRBV6-6 with TRBJ1-6; D remains unclear. Germline loops: CDR1 MNHNY, CDR2 SVGAGI (reference sequence). The CDR3 spans 16 residues. V lost 5 bases and J 0 bases, leaving 11 bases between the germline ends.

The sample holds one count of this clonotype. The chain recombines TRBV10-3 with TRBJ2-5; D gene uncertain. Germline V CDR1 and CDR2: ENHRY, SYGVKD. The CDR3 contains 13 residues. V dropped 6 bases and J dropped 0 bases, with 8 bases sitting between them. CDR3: CAISGRDQETQYF. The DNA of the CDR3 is TGTGCCATCAGCGGACGGGACCAAGAGACCCAGTACTTC.

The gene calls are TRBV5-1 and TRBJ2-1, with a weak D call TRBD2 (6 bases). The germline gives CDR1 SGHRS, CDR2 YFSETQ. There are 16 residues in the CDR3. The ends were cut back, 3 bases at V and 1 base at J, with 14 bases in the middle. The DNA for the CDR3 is TGCGCCAGCAGCTCCCTCGGGGGATTTTCCTACAATGAGCAGTTCTTC. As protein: CASSSLGGFSYNEQFF.

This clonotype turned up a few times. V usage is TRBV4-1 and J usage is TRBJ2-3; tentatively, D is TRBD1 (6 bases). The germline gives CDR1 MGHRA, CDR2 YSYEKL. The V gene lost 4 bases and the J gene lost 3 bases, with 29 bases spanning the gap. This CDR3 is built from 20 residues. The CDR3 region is CASSLSPLGTPSVITDTQYF. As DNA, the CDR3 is TGCGCCAGCAGCCTCAGCCCCCTCGGGACACCTTCGGTAATTACAGATACGCAGTATTTT.

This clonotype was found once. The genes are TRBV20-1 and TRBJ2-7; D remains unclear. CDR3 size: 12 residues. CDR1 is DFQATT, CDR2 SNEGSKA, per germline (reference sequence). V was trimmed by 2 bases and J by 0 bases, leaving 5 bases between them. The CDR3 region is CSARFISYEQYF. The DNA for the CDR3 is TGCAGTGCTAGATTCATCTCCTACGAGCAGTACTTC.

In nucleotides, the CDR3 is TGTGCCAGCAGCCGTCCCGGGACAGGGTTCAGGGCCAACGTCCTGACTTTC. Translating gives CASSRPGTGFRANVLTF. The chain carries TRBV11-2 and TRBJ2-6; 9 bases align to TRBD1. CDR1 is SGHAT and CDR2 is FQNNGV in the germline V gene. This CDR3 region has 17 residues. V was clipped by 5 bases and J by 5 bases; unmatched bases: 10.

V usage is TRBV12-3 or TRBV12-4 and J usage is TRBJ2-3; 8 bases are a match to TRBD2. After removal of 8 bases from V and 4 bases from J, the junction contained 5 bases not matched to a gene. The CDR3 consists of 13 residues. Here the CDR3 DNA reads TGTGCCAGCTCGGGGGGGGAGGCAGATACGCAGTATTTT. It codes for CASSGGEADTQYF.